This T cell receptor beta chain was recorded in a study of blood T cell repertoires in COVID-19. Study-wide background: From T cells, B-cell-depleted T cells, or PBMCs came the material, which was cDNA or gDNA.

CDR1 is WSHSY, CDR2 SAAADI, per germline. This CDR3 spans 16 amino acids. Trimming took 6 bases from V and 4 from J; bases not matched to a gene: 11. Study processing details: Reference gene primers were amplified, and this amplification served to estimate nucleated cell counts. The data were produced by immunoSEQ multiplex PCR, yet TCRdb's version contains in-frame clones alone and is incomplete. Clone size and V and J calls were adopted from that table, with D and trimming inferred from the DNA. The sample lists 400,000 to 500,000 clones, approximately 87% occurring once. Sequenced input: PBMCs or T cells enriched from blood (not recorded which). The chain joins TRBV10-2 to TRBJ1-5; 8 bases map to TRBD1. This TCR derives from a woman aged 40-49 years who had recovered from COVID-19. The CDR3 sequence: CASSHHGQGSNQPQHF. For the CDR3, the DNA is TGCGCCAGCAGCCACCACGGACAGGGATCGAATCAGCCCCAGCATTTT.